This entry lists 20 T cell receptor beta chains sequenced from one sample in a study of T cell repertoires in cytomegalovirus infection. A single record per CDR3 protein comes from TCRdb applying MiXCR to the reads. The sample contains approximately 730,000 distinct CDR3 sequences, around a third of which appear only once. No antigen is known for these receptors. The material sequenced was cultured PBMCs, taken from culture after CMV antigen stimulation. These receptors all stem from a human donor in good health (CMV status not recorded). Some clones in this sample may be carry-over from other donors' samples.

To note about this clonotype: A clone one base away is much larger, so this may be a read error. Because it lacks the conserved phenylalanine or tryptophan at the end, this CDR3 is likely a read error. J is TRBJ2-7 and V is TRBV7-2, with D perhaps matching TRBD2 (5 bases). In germline, CDR1 is SGHTA, CDR2 FQGNSA. V lost 1 base and J lost 1, with 14 bases in between. The CDR3 loop spans 16 amino acids. The CDR3 DNA follows: TGTGCCAGCAGCTTAGTTCCGGCGGGCCCTTCCTACGAGCAGTACTAC. Its translation is CASSLVPAGPSYEQYY.

The gene calls are TRBV12-3 or TRBV12-4 and TRBJ1-1; D uncertain. The CDR3 has 14 amino acids. V lost 2 bases and J lost 0, with 7 bases in between. CDR3 region: CASSLTAMNTEAFF. The CDR3 nucleotides are TGTGCCAGCAGTTTAACAGCGATGAACACTGAAGCTTTCTTT.

The chain employs TRBV7-6 and TRBJ1-3, with 7 bases aligning to TRBD1. Trimming at V came to 5 bases and at J to 3 bases, leaving 7 bases not matched to a gene. The CDR3 is made up of 15 amino acids. From germline, CDR1 is SGHVS and CDR2 FNYEAQ. For the CDR3, the DNA is TGTGCCAGCAGCATGAGGGGGCTGCGTGGAAACACCATATATTTT. Its protein product is CASSMRGLRGNTIYF. The whole variable domain, remainder taken from reference TRBV7-6 and TRBJ1-3, is GAGVSQSPRYKVTKRGQDVALRCDPISGHVSLYWYRQALGQGPEFLTYFNYEAQQDKSGLPNDRFSAERPEGSISTLTIQRTEQRDSAMYRCASSMRGLRGNTIYFGEGSWLTVV.

This rearrangement joins TRBV6-8 to TRBJ2-5; 12 bases match TRBD2. The junction had 10 bases not matched to a gene; V was cut back by 5 bases and J by 3 bases. The CDR3 has 17 amino acids. Germline loops: CDR1 MNHGY, CDR2 SAAAGT. CDR3 in DNA: TGTGCCAGCAGTCTGTTCGGACTAGCGGGGAGGGAAGAGACCCAGTACTTC. It yields the protein CASSLFGLAGREETQYF.

The CDR3 region has the DNA TGTGCCAGCAGCCCCCAGACAGGGGGCGAGCAGTACTTC. Its translation: CASSPQTGGEQYF. V usage is TRBV7-6 and J usage is TRBJ2-7; TRBD1 aligns across 9 bases. The V gene end was trimmed by 5 bases and the J gene end by 6 bases; junction bases not matched to a gene: 5. Looked up from germline, CDR1 is SGHVS and CDR2 is FNYEAQ. The CDR3 loop spans 13 amino acids.

J is TRBJ1-5 and V is TRBV10-3; D call uncertain. Germline V gene lookup returns CDR1 ENHRY and CDR2 SYGVKD. The CDR3 is 14 residues long. V lost 0 bases and J 7 bases, leaving 10 bases between the germline ends. This CDR3 is CAISESTGGQPQHF. CDR3 DNA sequence: TGTGCCATCAGTGAGTCGACGGGCGGACAGCCCCAGCATTTT.

V and J are TRBV20-1 and TRBJ2-1; D gene uncertain. Trimming took off 4 bases at V and 5 bases at J, with 6 bases between the two ends. The germline CDR1 and CDR2 sequences are DFQATT and SNEGSKA (reference sequence). There are 11 residues in the CDR3. The chain's CDR3 is CSAIPHNEQFF. In nucleotides, the CDR3 is TGCAGTGCTATCCCCCACAATGAGCAGTTCTTC.

The CDR3 coding sequence is TGTGCCAGCAGTGCACGAGGACAGGGAAACACAGATACGCAGTATTTT. It codes for CASSARGQGNTDTQYF. The J gene is TRBJ2-3, the V gene TRBV6-1; 8 bases match TRBD1. Germline V CDR1 and CDR2: MNHNS, SASEGT. Unmatched junction bases numbered 8, after V lost 4 bases and J lost 2 bases. This CDR3 is 16 amino acids long.

This sequence joins TRBV6-1 and TRBJ2-3; 8 nucleotides match TRBD2. CDR3 length: 14 amino acids. Germline lookup yields CDR1 MNHNS and CDR2 SASEGT. V shed 9 bases, J shed 2 bases, and the junction held 7 bases outside the gene matches. The CDR3 loop is CASNEREITDTQYF. As DNA, the CDR3 is TGTGCCAGTAATGAGCGGGAGATCACAGATACGCAGTATTTT.

The J gene is TRBJ1-4, the V gene TRBV6-6; no clear D gene. The germline V and J ends were trimmed by 0 bases and 1 base, with 9 bases remaining between them. Germline V CDR1 and CDR2: MNHNY, SVGAGI (reference sequence). The CDR3 has 16 residues. DNA of the CDR3: TGTGCCAGCAGTTACTCAAGGACGGAAACTAATGAAAAACTGTTTTTT. Residues: CASSYSRTETNEKLFF.

The chain recombines TRBV5-4 with TRBJ1-2; 7 positions match TRBD1. The V segment lost 4 bases and the J segment 4 bases; nucleotides outside the gene matches: 10. Germline V CDR1 and CDR2: SGHNT, YYREEE (reference sequence). This CDR3 comprises 15 residues. CDR3 amino acids: CASSADRVLGYGYTF. The DNA of the CDR3 is TGTGCCAGCAGCGCTGACAGGGTTCTTGGCTATGGCTACACCTTC.

This clonotype was seen a handful of times. This chain links TRBV11-3 with TRBJ2-1, with no clear D. The CDR3 covers 15 residues. Germline values: CDR1 SGHNT, CDR2 YENEEA. Trimming took off 1 base at V and 0 bases at J, with 7 bases between the two ends. The CDR3 here is CASSLVTASYNEQFF. Written as DNA, the CDR3 is TGTGCCAGCAGCTTAGTAACCGCCTCCTACAATGAGCAGTTCTTC.

This chain uses TRBV6-2 or TRBV6-3 with TRBJ2-2; no firm D call. V lost 8 bases and J lost 4, with 8 bases in between. The CDR3 has 12 residues. Germline V gene data show CDR1 as MNHEY and CDR2 as SVGEGT. The CDR3 sequence is CASQDLTGELFF. DNA of the CDR3: TGTGCCAGCCAGGACCTCACCGGGGAGCTGTTTTTT.

The chain is built from TRBV15 and TRBJ2-2, with D possibly called TRBD1 or TRBD2 (6 bases each). The CDR3 spans 17 residues. CDR1 LNHNV and CDR2 YYDKDF come from the germline V gene (reference sequence). V gave up 5 bases and J gave up 6 bases, with 22 bases separating them. The CDR3, as DNA: TGTGCCACCAGCTCCGGGGGTAGGACAGCTCCCCCCGGGGAGCTGTTTTTT. This codes for CATSSGGRTAPPGELFF.

This clonotype was detected many times. V gene TRBV28 combines with J gene TRBJ2-1; unclear D gene. The germline V gene encodes CDR1 MDHEN and CDR2 SYDVKM. With 3 bases removed from V and 2 bases from J, the gap between germline ends came to 8 bases. The CDR3 loop spans 14 amino acids. The CDR3 reads CASSLAEPYNEQFF. CDR3 DNA: TGTGCCAGCAGTTTGGCCGAGCCCTACAATGAGCAGTTCTTC.

This clonotype was detected ten times or more. This sequence joins TRBV28 and TRBJ2-3; 10 bases align to TRBD2. The V gene's germline CDR1 is MDHEN and CDR2 SYDVKM. This CDR3 is built from 14 residues. Trimming cost V 11 bases and J 1 base; bases outside gene matches: 6. The CDR3 is CAGKRGGGTDTQYF. In nucleotides, the CDR3 is TGTGCCGGGAAGCGGGGGGGGGGCACAGATACGCAGTATTTT. The full variable domain, in which reference TRBV28 and TRBJ2-3 provide the parts outside the CDR3, is DVKVTQSSRYLVKRTGEKVFLECVQDMDHENMFWYRQDPGLGLRLIYFSYDVKMKEKGDIPEGYSVSREKKERFSLILESASTNQTSMYLCAGKRGGGTDTQYFGPGTRLTVL.

The gene calls are TRBV18 and TRBJ1-2; 10 bases are shared with TRBD1. The CDR3 has 14 residues. Germline V gene data show CDR1 as KGHSH and CDR2 as LQKENI. With V trimmed by 6 bases and J by 9 bases, 10 bases remained unmatched. CDR3 sequence reads: CASSTATGGLSYTF. The CDR3 nucleotides read TGTGCCAGCTCGACGGCGACAGGGGGCCTTAGCTACACCTTC.

The rearrangement uses TRBV7-9 and TRBJ2-1, with a possible D match to TRBD2 (7 bases). The CDR3 spans 16 residues. Germline values: CDR1 SEHNR, CDR2 FQNEAQ (reference sequence). Trimming cost V 3 bases and J 7 bases, with 19 bases left between them. CDR3 protein: CASSFLSGGRRNEQFF. The DNA for the CDR3 is TGTGCCAGCAGCTTTCTCTCGGGGGGCAGGAGGAATGAGCAGTTCTTC.

This clonotype was picked up a small number of times. The rearrangement links TRBV11-2 to TRBJ1-5, with no clear D. Germline CDR1 is SGHAT and CDR2 is FQNNGV. The germline V and J ends were trimmed by 3 bases and 9 bases, with 12 bases remaining between them. The CDR3 is 13 amino acids. In DNA form, the CDR3 reads TGTGCCAGCAGCTTGGTCCCGTCGGCGCCCCAGCATTTT. Protein product: CASSLVPSAPQHF.

This chain connects TRBV20-1 to TRBJ2-1, with TRBD1 as a possible D gene (5 bases). This CDR3 contains 14 residues. Germline V CDR1 and CDR2: DFQATT, SNEGSKA (reference sequence). V lost 3 bases and J 3 bases, leaving 12 bases between the germline ends. This chain's CDR3 is CSASRDRGYNEQFF. For the CDR3, the DNA is TGCAGTGCTAGTCGTGACAGAGGCTACAATGAGCAGTTCTTC.